This T cell receptor (beta chain) was observed in a study of shared clonotypes between healthy human individuals. At a deep level, the assay was run. Data came from immunoSEQ multiplex PCR; TCRdb stores just in-frame clones and leaves some out. The sample includes about 2 million clones, 85% to 95% seen only once; the top ten take approximately 0.13%. V was shortened by 4 bases and J by 7 bases, with 9 bases between the two germline ends. There are 13 residues in the CDR3. The germline V gene has CDR1 SGHDT and CDR2 YYEEEE. In regard to this clone: Its antigen is undetermined.

Study-wide results and limits: Memory subsets had estimated richness that was generally smaller than that of naive subsets. Several donors held about 5.1% of naive CD4 clonotypes in common.

Sequencing was performed on naive CD4+ T cells sorted from blood. This sample's subset: CD45RA+ positively selected. The rearrangement links TRBV5-6 to TRBJ1-6; possible D gene TRBD1, 6 bases. The receptor's source is a man aged 18 to 29 in good health. The CDR3 coding sequence is TGTGCCAGCAGCAACACAGGGAATTCACCCCTCCACTTT. Protein sequence: CASSNTGNSPLHF. Drawing the rest from reference TRBV5-6 and TRBJ1-6, the complete variable domain is DAGVTQSPTHLIKTRGQQVTLRCSPKSGHDTVSWYQQALGQGPQFIFQYYEEEERQRGNFPDRFSGHQFPNYSSELNVNALLLGDSALYLCASSNTGNSPLHFGNGTRLTVT.